This T cell receptor beta chain came from a study of vaccination and CD4 T cells after COVID-19. Turning to the study itself: SARS-CoV-2, HCoV-NL63, HCoV-OC43 and HCoV-229E supplied the overlapping spike peptides used to stimulate cells.

The CDR3 is 16 residues long. Germline CDR1 and CDR2: LNHDA and SQIVND (reference sequence). With V trimmed by 3 bases and J by 4 bases, 9 bases remained unmatched. The treatment: roughly 10-day PBMC culture with coronavirus spike peptide pools or control peptides (ViraFEST assay). With respect to this clonotype: Its antigen is currently unknown.

At the Johns Hopkins FTIC core, DNA taken from cultured CD4+ T cells was sequenced by way of the Oncomine TCR Beta short-read assay. A single record per CDR3 protein comes from TCRdb applying MiXCR to the PCR reads. Of about 15,000 distinct CDR3 sequences in the sample, 65% to 80% were seen once. The source of this sequence is a human donor who had recovered from COVID-19. This chain joins TRBV19 and TRBJ1-5; 7 bases map to TRBD1. The sequenced sample consisted of CD4+ T cells from blood, cultured in vitro. The CDR3 coding sequence is TGTGCCAGTAGTATTGGAGATAGGACAGGTAATCAGCCCCAGCATTTT. Translating gives CASSIGDRTGNQPQHF.